This T cell receptor (beta chain) derives from a study of T cell responses to AZD1222 COVID-19 vaccine. A word on this clone: Its antigen is unidentified.

This CDR3 contains 13 residues. Trimming left V 7 bases short and J 3 bases short, with 12 bases between. Germline V gene lookup returns CDR1 MNHEY and CDR2 SMNVEV (reference sequence). Whole-study findings and limits: Only 5 to 7 AZD1222 recipients were seropositive at baseline. Donors, mostly white British, included more females; clonal diversity was possibly underestimated. Every sample of the repertoires postdated the peak T cell response. Spike-specific TCR breadth rose after two AZD1222 doses, and depth rose as well.

Assay used: immunoSEQ multiplex PCR; TCRdb lists only in-frame clones, some missing. The sample has over 130,000 clones, 70% to 90% seen once. This sample comprised peripheral blood, obtained on day 0 of AZD1222 vaccination. The rearrangement uses TRBV27 and TRBJ1-2; perhaps TRBD1 as D (5 bases). The TCR was taken from an adult in good health. The CDR3 loop reads CASNAGPYYGYTF. CDR3 coding DNA: TGTGCCAGCAACGCAGGGCCGTACTATGGCTACACCTTC.